These 17 T cell receptor beta chains originate from one sample sequenced in a study of CD8 T cells in ankylosing spondylitis. From the 5' RACE reads, TCRdb called clonotypes with MiXCR, one entry per CDR3 protein. The data contain 250,000 to 350,000 distinct CDR3 sequences, about 19% of them singletons. Sequenced: blood, either unsorted or a sorted T cell fraction (not recorded which). Source of these receptors: a male donor with ankylosing spondylitis or in good health (not recorded which).

This clonotype has just a few counts. The CDR3 protein is CASSYSSTGGTDTQYF. CDR3 DNA: TGTGCCAGCAGTTACTCTTCGACAGGGGGCACAGATACGCAGTATTTT. The chain links TRBV6-5 to TRBJ2-3; 8 bases line up with TRBD1. This CDR3 contains 16 residues. Germline-derived CDR1 and CDR2 are MNHEY and SVGAGI. The J segment lost 1 base and the V segment lost 0 bases, leaving 3 bases of the junction unmatched.

The chain recombines TRBV20-1 with TRBJ1-5; D perhaps matches TRBD1 (6 bases). The germline V gene encodes CDR1 DFQATT and CDR2 SNEGSKA (reference sequence). This CDR3 spans 16 amino acids. V lost 6 bases, J lost 4 bases, and 22 bases lay in between. The CDR3 DNA reads as TGCAGTGCCGAACCTACAGGGACCTCGCGGAATCAGCCCCAGCATTTT. Protein: CSAEPTGTSRNQPQHF.

This clonotype came up a few times. CDR3 coding DNA: TGTGCCAGCAGTTTTGGTGGGGGCGGGCGGTACAATGAGCAGTTCTTC. Encoded protein: CASSFGGGGRYNEQFF. The chain carries TRBV28 and TRBJ2-1; D is perhaps TRBD1 (6 bases). CDR3 length equals 16 residues. V lost 3 bases and J lost 4, with 16 bases in between. Germline loops: CDR1 MDHEN, CDR2 SYDVKM. The full variable domain, in which reference TRBV28 and TRBJ2-1 provide the parts outside the CDR3, is DVKVTQSSRYLVKRTGEKVFLECVQDMDHENMFWYRQDPGLGLRLIYFSYDVKMKEKGDIPEGYSVSREKKERFSLILESASTNQTSMYLCASSFGGGGRYNEQFFGPGTRLTVL.

The chain employs TRBV5-4 and TRBJ2-1, with 9 bases identical to TRBD1. Germline trimming cut 4 bases from V and 2 bases from J; bases unmatched to any gene: 10. Germline V gene data show CDR1 as SGHNT and CDR2 as YYREEE (reference sequence). The CDR3 is 17 amino acids. The CDR3 here is CASSPAPGTGTYNEQFF. CDR3 nucleotides: TGTGCCAGCAGCCCAGCCCCCGGGACAGGGACCTACAATGAGCAGTTCTTC. Using reference TRBV5-4 and TRBJ2-1 for the parts outside the CDR3, the full variable domain is ETGVTQSPTHLIKTRGQQVTLRCSSQSGHNTVSWYQQALGQGPQFIFQYYREEENGRGNFPPRFSGLQFPNYSSELNVNALELDDSALYLCASSPAPGTGTYNEQFFGPGTRLTVL.

This clonotype was seen a few times. CDR3 coding DNA: TGTGCCAGCAGGTACCAGGGATCAGATACGCAGTATTTT. Its translation: CASRYQGSDTQYF. The chain uses TRBV6-5 and TRBJ2-3; tentatively, D is TRBD1 (5 bases). This CDR3 contains 13 residues. The germline V and J ends were trimmed by 6 bases and 4 bases, with 11 bases remaining between them. In germline, CDR1 is MNHEY, CDR2 SVGAGI.

J is TRBJ2-7 and V is TRBV20-1, with D possibly being TRBD2 (6 bases). This CDR3 is 13 amino acids long. V dropped 3 bases and J dropped 6 bases, with 15 bases sitting between them. Germline V gene data show CDR1 as DFQATT and CDR2 as SNEGSKA (reference sequence). CDR3: CSASGGTGLEQYV. The CDR3 DNA reads TGCAGTGCTAGTGGGGGGACGGGGCTCGAGCAGTACGTC.

This clonotype was seen more than once but under ten times. The chain links TRBV24-1 to TRBJ2-5, with D possibly TRBD1 on 5 matching bases. V lost 3 bases to trimming and J lost 2 bases, with 12 bases between them. Germline lookup yields CDR1 KGHDR and CDR2 SFDVKD. The CDR3 runs 15 residues. In nucleotides, the CDR3 is TGTGCCACCAGTGATACCCGGAGACAGCAAGAGACCCAGTACTTC. Amino acids: CATSDTRRQQETQYF.

This clonotype appeared many times. This rearrangement joins TRBV29-1 to TRBJ2-2; 8 bases are shared with TRBD1. The CDR3 is 13 residues long. The V and J ends lost 5 bases and 4 bases, in that order; junction bases with no gene match: 3. In germline, CDR1 is SQVTM, CDR2 ANQGSEA. The CDR3 nucleotides are TGCAGCGTTTCAACAGGGGGCACCGGGGAGCTGTTTTTT. Translated: CSVSTGGTGELFF.

The V call is TRBV11-2, the J call TRBJ2-4, with TRBD2 matching 8 bases. The CDR3 consists of 16 residues. Germline values: CDR1 SGHAT, CDR2 FQNNGV. With 2 bases clipped from V and 5 bases from J, the junction kept 8 bases outside the gene matches. The CDR3 sequence is CASSLMSGSSENIQYF. The CDR3 coding sequence is TGTGCCAGCAGCTTAATGAGCGGGAGTAGCGAAAACATTCAGTACTTC.

J is TRBJ2-3 and V is TRBV3-1; a weak D match, TRBD1 (5 bases). Trimming removed 0 bases at V and 1 base at J, with 8 bases between. CDR1 and CDR2 (germline): LGHDT, YNNKEL (reference sequence). CDR3 length equals 15 residues. In nucleotides, the CDR3 is TGTGCCAGCAGCCAAGATGGGGCGGGCACAGATACGCAGTATTTT. Translation gives CASSQDGAGTDTQYF.

A few counts support this clonotype. The CDR3 loop reads CSARFTGELFF. The CDR3 DNA is TGCAGCGCCAGGTTCACCGGGGAGCTGTTTTTT. J is TRBJ2-2 and V is TRBV29-1; D remains ambiguous. CDR1 is SQVTM and CDR2 is ANQGSEA in the germline V gene. CDR3 length: 11 amino acids. Trimming left V 7 bases short and J 4 bases short, with 7 bases between.

J is TRBJ2-1 and V is TRBV12-3 or TRBV12-4; no reliable D call. V lost 1 base to trimming and J lost 9 bases, with 7 bases between them. The CDR3 consists of 12 residues. This chain's CDR3 is CASSLEVTEQFF. The DNA for the CDR3 is TGTGCCAGCAGTTTAGAGGTTACTGAGCAGTTCTTC.

This chain uses TRBV12-3 or TRBV12-4 with TRBJ1-5, with TRBD1 identical over 7 bases. This CDR3 has 14 amino acids. V lost 6 bases, J lost 5 bases, and 7 bases stayed unmatched. CDR3: CASRPSGGYQPQHF. CDR3 bases: TGTGCCAGCAGACCCTCAGGGGGTTATCAGCCCCAGCATTTT.

The CDR3 loop is CATSRGAGALNYGYTF. CDR3 in DNA: TGTGCCACCAGCAGAGGTGCAGGAGCCCTGAACTATGGCTACACCTTC. V usage is TRBV15 and J usage is TRBJ1-2; D unresolved. There are 16 residues in the CDR3. CDR1 and CDR2 from the germline V gene are LNHNV and YYDKDF (reference sequence). V gave up 1 base and J gave up 2 bases, with 14 bases separating them.

The chain couples TRBV5-5 to TRBJ2-3; D remains unclear. This CDR3 is 15 amino acids long. Germline V gene data show CDR1 as SGHKS and CDR2 as YYEKEE (reference sequence). Trimming cost V 1 base and J 0 bases, with 9 bases left between them. The DNA for the CDR3 is TGTGCCAGCAGCTTGACAACAGCTAGCACAGATACGCAGTATTTT. It is translated as CASSLTTASTDTQYF.

Ten or more counts support this clonotype. The chain carries TRBV10-3 and TRBJ2-1; D tentatively reads TRBD1 or TRBD2 (5 bases each). In germline, CDR1 is ENHRY, CDR2 SYGVKD. CDR3 length: 17 residues. Trimming took off 4 bases at V and 9 bases at J, with 25 bases between the two ends. CDR3 sequence reads: CAISVSTGPLRGIEQFF. CDR3 DNA: TGTGCCATCAGTGTGAGCACAGGCCCTCTTCGGGGTATTGAGCAGTTCTTC.

V gene TRBV2 combines with J gene TRBJ2-1, with D unresolved. The CDR3 covers 12 residues. V shed 2 bases and J shed 10 bases, with 9 bases lying between them. Germline V gene lookup returns CDR1 SNHLY and CDR2 FYNNEI. DNA for the CDR3: TGTGCCAGCAGTGAAAATACAAACGAGCAGTTCTTC. It is translated as CASSENTNEQFF. Full variable domain (outside the CDR3, taken from reference TRBV2 and TRBJ2-1): EPEVTQTPSHQVTQMGQEVILRCVPISNHLYFYWYRQILGQKVEFLVSFYNNEISEKSEIFDDQFSVERPDGSNFTLKIRSTKLEDSAMYFCASSENTNEQFFGPGTRLTVL.